This T cell receptor (beta chain) came from a study of cytomegalovirus exposure and HLA in healthy donors. Overall study results and limits: Owing to their indistinguishability, certain V segments, notably TRBV6-2 and TRBV6-3, were excluded.

Per the germline V gene, CDR1 is LNHDA and CDR2 is SQIVND (reference sequence). CDR3 length: 14 amino acids. Trimming took 6 bases from V and 3 from J; bases not matched to a gene: 6. Though nominally healthy at sampling, donors likely had unrecorded immune exposures. PCR used 60 Vbeta primers and 13 Jbeta primers. This table comes from immunoSEQ multiplex PCR, and its TCRdb copy is limited to in-frame clones, with some not included. The data contain over 100,000 clones, less than 70% of them seen just once; the ten biggest clones take up 2.2%. Concerning this clone itself: As yet, its antigen is unknown.

This chain uses TRBV19 with TRBJ2-7; 9 positions agree with TRBD1. This sequence was found in a woman aged 30 to 39 in good health and CMV-seronegative. The sample comprised PBMCs. Here the CDR3 reads CASRMGQGSYEQYF. The DNA of the CDR3 is TGTGCCAGTAGAATGGGACAGGGTAGCTACGAGCAGTACTTC.